The rows below give T cell receptor beta chains drawn from one sample of a study of T cell responses to AZD1222 COVID-19 vaccine. The data were produced by immunoSEQ multiplex PCR, yet TCRdb's version contains in-frame clones alone and is incomplete. The table records over 100,000 clones, 80% to 85% of them present only once. The source was peripheral blood, collected on day 0 of AZD1222 vaccination. Every receptor here comes from an adult in good health. CDR3s include the opening cysteine and the closing phenylalanine or tryptophan. Each record gives: V gene, D gene, J gene, clone size, CDR3 protein, CDR3 DNA. A D gene is named only where the DNA matches it firmly. Clone size is given for some rows only: seen once, a few or many times, or a class if the clone is expanded.

TRBV10-3	TRBD1	TRBJ1-3	NA	CAISPTGGPGNTIYF	TGTGCCATCAGTCCTACAGGGGGCCCCGGGAACACCATATATTTT
TRBV6-5	NA	TRBJ1-5	few	CASRDRGNQPQHF	TGTGCCAGCAGGGATAGAGGCAATCAGCCCCAGCATTTT
TRBV5-5	NA	TRBJ2-4	few	CASSLAGDRRNIQYF	TGTGCCAGCAGCTTGGCCGGGGATAGAAGGAACATTCAGTACTTC
TRBV5-6	NA	TRBJ1-1	NA	CASSPIRGGAVEAFF	TGTGCCAGCAGTCCCATCCGGGGGGGCGCGGTTGAAGCTTTCTTT
TRBV27	NA	TRBJ2-3	NA	CASSLKWGTYSTDTQYF	TGTGCCAGCAGTTTAAAGTGGGGGACTTACAGCACAGATACGCAGTATTTT
TRBV6-4	NA	TRBJ2-7	once	CASSDSNNSSYEQYF	TGTGCCAGCAGTGACTCGAATAACAGCTCCTACGAGCAGTACTTC
TRBV4-1	NA	TRBJ1-6	NA	CASSQERVSPLHF	TGCGCCAGCAGCCAAGAACGAGTATCACCCCTCCACTTT
TRBV6-1	NA	TRBJ1-1	NA	CASSARTGWASTEAFF	TGTGCCAGCAGTGCACGAACGGGATGGGCCTCTACTGAAGCTTTCTTT
TRBV5-5	TRBD1	TRBJ2-7	NA	CASSWARTGWYEQYF	TGTGCCAGCAGCTGGGCCCGGACAGGGTGGTACGAGCAGTACTTC
TRBV2	NA	TRBJ2-7	few	CASSRIRQTGDEQYF	TGTGCCAGCAGTCGTATAAGACAAACGGGAGACGAGCAGTACTTC
TRBV7-6	TRBD1	TRBJ1-4	many	CASSRDEGASNEKLFF	TGTGCCAGCAGCCGAGATGAGGGGGCCTCTAATGAAAAACTGTTTTTT
TRBV20-1	NA	TRBJ1-5	NA	CSARDGRPQHF	TGCAGTGCTAGAGATGGACGGCCCCAGCATTTT
TRBV12-3/TRBV12-4	TRBD1	TRBJ1-1	few	CASDGTERTEAFF	TGTGCCAGCGACGGGACAGAAAGGACTGAAGCTTTCTTT
TRBV5-1	NA	TRBJ2-7	NA	CASSSRTETYEQYF	TGCGCCAGCAGCTCAAGGACGGAGACCTACGAGCAGTACTTC
TRBV5-1	TRBD2	TRBJ2-1	NA	CASSLLAGGAFGEQFF	TGCGCCAGCAGCTTGTTGGCGGGGGGGGCCTTTGGTGAGCAGTTCTTC
TRBV6-5	NA	TRBJ1-5	NA	CASSPQAINQPQHF	TGTGCCAGCAGCCCACAGGCGATCAATCAGCCCCAGCATTTT
TRBV5-4	NA	TRBJ1-5	NA	CASSLDTNQPQHF	TGTGCCAGCAGCTTGGACACAAATCAGCCCCAGCATTTT
TRBV5-1	TRBD2	TRBJ2-5	NA	CASSLRTSGSETQYF	TGCGCCAGCAGCTTGAGGACTAGCGGGTCAGAGACCCAGTACTTC
TRBV6-4	TRBD1	TRBJ2-5	NA	CASSGNRGETQYF	TGTGCCAGCAGTGGCAACAGGGGGGAGACCCAGTACTTC
TRBV5-6	NA	TRBJ2-3	NA	CASSLRGTPLDTQYF	TGTGCCAGCAGCTTGAGGGGGACTCCTTTGGATACGCAGTATTTT
TRBV7-2	NA	TRBJ1-2	NA	CASSSQRGGYGYTF	TGTGCCAGCAGCTCCCAACGGGGGGGGTATGGCTACACCTTC
TRBV27	NA	TRBJ1-3	NA	CASSLYGGGNTIYF	TGTGCCAGCAGTTTATACGGCGGGGGAAACACCATATATTTT
TRBV6-1	NA	TRBJ1-3	NA	CASSEASAGAARNTIYF	TGTGCCAGCAGTGAAGCGAGCGCAGGGGCCGCGAGGAACACCATATATTTT
TRBV5-6	TRBD1	TRBJ2-5	NA	CASSMGTEETQYF	TGTGCCAGCAGCATGGGGACAGAAGAGACCCAGTACTTC
TRBV5-6	TRBD1	TRBJ1-2	once	CASSPNRGGYTF	TGTGCCAGCAGCCCAAACAGGGGCGGCTACACCTTC
TRBV2	TRBD2	TRBJ2-3	NA	CASKGLAVSTDTQYF	TGTGCCAGCAAAGGACTAGCGGTTAGCACAGATACGCAGTATTTT
TRBV5-1	NA	TRBJ2-7	once	CASSLDGGSSEQYF	TGCGCCAGCAGCTTGGACGGGGGATCGAGCGAGCAGTACTTC
TRBV19	NA	TRBJ1-5	NA	CASSDSFMFNQPQHF	TGTGCCAGTAGTGACAGCTTCATGTTCAATCAGCCCCAGCATTTT
TRBV9	NA	TRBJ1-3	NA	CASGPPSGNTIYF	TGTGCCAGCGGCCCACCCTCTGGAAACACCATATATTTT
TRBV6-5	NA	TRBJ1-2	NA	CASSMGFTPYGYTF	TGTGCCAGCAGTATGGGATTCACCCCATATGGCTACACCTTC
TRBV28	TRBD1	TRBJ2-1	once	CASSSTGGRSQFF	TGTGCCAGCAGTTCGACAGGGGGCCGATCGCAGTTCTTC
TRBV21-1	NA	TRBJ1-4	once	CASSKVGKAPATNEKLFF	TGTGCCAGCAGCAAAGTGGGGAAGGCGCCCGCAACTAATGAAAAACTGTTTTTT
TRBV12-3/TRBV12-4	NA	TRBJ1-1	NA	CASSRKTEAFF	TGTGCCAGCAGTAGGAAGACTGAAGCTTTCTTT
TRBV19	NA	TRBJ2-3	NA	CASSPRRGAGTDTQYF	TGTGCCAGTAGTCCGAGACGGGGGGCGGGCACAGATACGCAGTATTTT
TRBV2	NA	TRBJ2-2	NA	CASSASAITGELFF	TGTGCCAGCAGTGCGTCTGCTATTACCGGGGAGCTGTTTTTT
TRBV7-3	TRBD2	TRBJ2-1	NA	CASSLGLAAGWVF	TGTGCCAGCAGCCTAGGGCTAGCGGCTGGGTGGGTCTTC
TRBV5-6	NA	TRBJ1-1	NA	CASSLKGGSEAFF	TGTGCCAGCAGCTTGAAGGGTGGCTCTGAAGCTTTCTTT
TRBV4-3	NA	TRBJ1-2	NA	CASSQGNDYGYTF	TGCGCCAGCAGCCAAGGGAATGACTATGGCTACACCTTC
TRBV2	TRBD1	TRBJ1-6	NA	CASSGTGINSPLHF	TGTGCCAGCAGTGGGACAGGAATTAATTCACCCCTCCACTTT
TRBV5-6	NA	TRBJ1-5	NA	CASSLGTSNQPQHF	TGTGCCAGCAGCTTGGGGACAAGTAATCAGCCCCAGCATTTT
TRBV4-1	NA	TRBJ1-5	NA	CASGPAGSGQPQHF	TGCGCCAGCGGACCCGCAGGGTCTGGGCAGCCCCAGCATTTT
TRBV6-5	TRBD1	TRBJ1-2	NA	CASRSTGGYGYGYTF	TGTGCCAGCAGATCCACAGGGGGATACGGCTATGGCTACACCTTC
TRBV3-1/TRBV3-2	NA	TRBJ2-2	NA	CASSQDTLGHTGELFF	TGTGCCAGCAGCCAAGATACACTAGGCCACACCGGGGAGCTGTTTTTT
TRBV28	TRBD1	TRBJ1-2	NA	CAGGQGWNYGYTF	TGTGCCGGGGGACAGGGATGGAACTATGGCTACACCTTC
TRBV19	NA	TRBJ2-6	NA	CASTLTSGANVLTF	TGTGCCAGTACCCTGACCTCTGGGGCCAACGTCCTGACTTTC
TRBV10-3	TRBD2	TRBJ2-1	NA	CAIRSAGGFSYNEQFF	TGTGCCATTCGGTCAGCGGGAGGGTTCTCCTACAATGAGCAGTTCTTC
TRBV7-9	TRBD2	TRBJ2-5	NA	CASIPGLAGGETQYF	TGTGCCAGCATCCCGGGACTAGCGGGAGGAGAGACCCAGTACTTC
TRBV6-1	TRBD1	TRBJ1-2	NA	CASSEAPQTGGFNYGYTF	TGTGCCAGCAGTGAAGCCCCCCAAACAGGGGGATTTAACTATGGCTACACCTTC
TRBV5-5	NA	TRBJ2-2	NA	CASSLEDHGGRNTGELFF	TGTGCCAGCAGCTTGGAGGATCATGGCGGAAGGAACACCGGGGAGCTGTTTTTT
TRBV6-9	NA	TRBJ1-4	NA	CASSRTSGNEKLFF	TGTGCCAGCAGTCGCACCTCAGGGAATGAAAAACTGTTTTTT
TRBV6-5	TRBD1	TRBJ1-3	NA	CASSYSVSGGGNTIYF	TGTGCCAGCAGTTACTCGGTCTCAGGGGGAGGAAACACCATATATTTT
TRBV2	TRBD1	TRBJ2-5	NA	CASSRRTGGETQYF	TGTGCCAGCAGTCGCCGGACAGGGGGGGAGACCCAGTACTTC
TRBV7-6	TRBD2	TRBJ2-3	NA	CASSPGTSVGSGDTQYF	TGTGCCAGCAGCCCCGGGACTAGCGTTGGGAGTGGGGATACGCAGTATTTT